This T cell receptor beta chain emerged from a study of molecular identifiers for immune sequencing clone quantification. Study-wide background: RNA, taken in replicates from approximately 20,000 or 100,000 naive CD8 cells, was split five ways, with four sequenced. Study-level points and caveats: Spiked Jurkat TCR RNA equivalent to one cell reportedly surfaced among some 990,000 naive cells. Effector cells kept over 99% of their molecules in clones above 20 RNA copies, while naive cells kept under 1% there.

This clonotype was picked up many times. Antigen: not known. TCRdb re-called the PCR reads with MiXCR, one entry per CDR3 protein. The data hold about 500,000 distinct CDR3 sequences, with approximately 25% observed a single time. V trimming: 5 bases; J trimming: 9 bases; junction bases outside the gene matches: 13. The V gene's germline CDR1 is SEHNR and CDR2 FQNEAQ (reference sequence). The CDR3 loop spans 15 amino acids. The sequence came from a human donor in good health. Some libraries in this study had Jurkat cell RNA spiked in. J is TRBJ2-1 and V is TRBV7-9; 7 bases fit TRBD1. Input material: naive CD8+ T cells from blood, with Jurkat cell RNA spiked in. Stated subset: FACS-sorted CD8+CD4-CCR7+CD45RA+ naive T cells. CDR3 amino acids: CASSLHRGALAEQFF. CDR3 sequence (DNA): TGTGCCAGCAGCCTCCACAGGGGAGCGCTTGCTGAGCAGTTCTTC. The variable domain in full, completed from reference TRBV7-9 and TRBJ2-1, reads DTGVSQNPRHKITKRGQNVTFRCDPISEHNRLYWYRQTLGQGPEFLTYFQNEAQLEKSRLLSDRFSAERPKGSFSTLEIQRTEQGDSAMYLCASSLHRGALAEQFFGPGTRLTVL.